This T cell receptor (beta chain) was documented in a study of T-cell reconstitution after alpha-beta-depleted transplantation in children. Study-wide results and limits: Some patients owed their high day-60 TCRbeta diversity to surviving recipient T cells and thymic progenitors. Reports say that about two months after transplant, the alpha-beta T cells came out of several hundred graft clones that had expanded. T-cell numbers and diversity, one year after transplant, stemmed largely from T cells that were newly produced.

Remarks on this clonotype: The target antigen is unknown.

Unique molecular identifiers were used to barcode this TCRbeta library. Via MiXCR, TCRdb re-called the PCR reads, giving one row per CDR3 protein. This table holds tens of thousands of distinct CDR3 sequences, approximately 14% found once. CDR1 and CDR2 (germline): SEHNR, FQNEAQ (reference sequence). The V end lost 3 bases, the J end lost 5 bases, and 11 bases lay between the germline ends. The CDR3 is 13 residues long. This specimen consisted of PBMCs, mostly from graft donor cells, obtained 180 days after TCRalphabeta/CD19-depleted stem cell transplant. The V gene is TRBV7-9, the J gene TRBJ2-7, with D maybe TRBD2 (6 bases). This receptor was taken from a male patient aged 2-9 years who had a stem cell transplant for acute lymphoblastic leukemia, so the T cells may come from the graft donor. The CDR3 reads CASSFRRADEQYF. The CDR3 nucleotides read TGTGCCAGCAGCTTCCGGAGGGCCGACGAGCAGTACTTC.